This T cell receptor (beta chain) was identified in a study of T cell changes during pregnancy in multiple sclerosis. Only in-frame clones appear in the TCRdb table, and some are missing; sequencing was by immunoSEQ multiplex PCR. Altogether about 39,000 clones are present, less than 90% being singletons, with the ten largest covering around 0.6%. This CDR3 is 13 amino acids long. Unmatched junction bases numbered 0, after V lost 4 bases and J lost 6 bases. CDR1 is MGHRA, CDR2 YSYEKL, per germline. V and J are TRBV4-1 and TRBJ1-1; 12 nucleotides agree with TRBD1. This sequence originates from a female donor with multiple sclerosis, enrolled in a pregnancy study. This specimen consisted of CD4+ T cells from peripheral blood mononuclear cells, obtained before pregnancy. The chain's CDR3 is CASSRDRGPEAFF. Written as DNA, the CDR3 is TGCGCCAGCAGCCGGGACAGGGGGCCTGAAGCTTTCTTT.